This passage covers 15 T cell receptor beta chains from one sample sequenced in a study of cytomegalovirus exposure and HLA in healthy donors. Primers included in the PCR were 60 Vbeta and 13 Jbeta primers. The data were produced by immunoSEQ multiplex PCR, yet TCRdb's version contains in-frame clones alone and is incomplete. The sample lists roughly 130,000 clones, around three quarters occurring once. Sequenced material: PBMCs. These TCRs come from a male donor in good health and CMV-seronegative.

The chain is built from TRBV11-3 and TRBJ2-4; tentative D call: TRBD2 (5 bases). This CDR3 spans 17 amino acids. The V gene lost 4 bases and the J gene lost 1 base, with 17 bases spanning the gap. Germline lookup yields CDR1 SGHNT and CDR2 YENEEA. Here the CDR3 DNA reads TGTGCCAGCAGCTCCAGCACCGGGATGGGGGCCAAAAACATTCAGTACTTC. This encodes CASSSSTGMGAKNIQYF.

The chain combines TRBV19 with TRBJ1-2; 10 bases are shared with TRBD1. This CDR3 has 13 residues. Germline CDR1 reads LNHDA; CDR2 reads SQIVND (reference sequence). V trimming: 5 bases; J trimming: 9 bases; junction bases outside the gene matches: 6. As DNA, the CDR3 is TGTGCCAGTAGTTTCCGGGACAGGGGACGCTACACCTTC. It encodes CASSFRDRGRYTF.

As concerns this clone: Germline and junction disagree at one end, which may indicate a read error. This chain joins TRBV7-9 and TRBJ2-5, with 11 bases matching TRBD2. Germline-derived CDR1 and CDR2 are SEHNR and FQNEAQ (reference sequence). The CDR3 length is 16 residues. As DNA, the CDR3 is TGTTCCAGCAGCCGAGGGGGTAGCGGGAGGGCGGAGACCCAGTACTTC. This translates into CSSSRGGSGRAETQYF.

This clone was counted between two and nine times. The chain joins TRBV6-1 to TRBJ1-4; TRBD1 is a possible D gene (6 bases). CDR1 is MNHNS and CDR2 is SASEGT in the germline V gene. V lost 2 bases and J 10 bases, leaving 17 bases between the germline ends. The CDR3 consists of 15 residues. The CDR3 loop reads CASSEMAGEGGKLFF. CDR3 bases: TGTGCCAGCAGTGAAATGGCGGGGGAAGGGGGAAAACTGTTTTTT.

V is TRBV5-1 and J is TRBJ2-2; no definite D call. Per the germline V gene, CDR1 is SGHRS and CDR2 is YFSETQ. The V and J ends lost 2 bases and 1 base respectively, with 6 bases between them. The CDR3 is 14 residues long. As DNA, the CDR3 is TGCGCCAGCAGCTTCTCGGGGAACACCGGGGAGCTGTTTTTT. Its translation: CASSFSGNTGELFF.

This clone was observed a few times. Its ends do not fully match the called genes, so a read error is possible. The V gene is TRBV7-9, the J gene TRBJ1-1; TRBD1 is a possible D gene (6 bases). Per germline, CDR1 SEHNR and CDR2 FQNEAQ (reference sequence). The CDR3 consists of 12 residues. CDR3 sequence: CSSSARGIEAFF. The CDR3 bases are TGTTCCAGCAGCGCCAGGGGTATTGAAGCTTTCTTT.

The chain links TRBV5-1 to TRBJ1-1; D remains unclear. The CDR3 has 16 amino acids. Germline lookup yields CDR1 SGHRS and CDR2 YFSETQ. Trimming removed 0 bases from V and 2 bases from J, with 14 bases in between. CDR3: CASSLGSRAGNTEAFF. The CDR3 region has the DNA TGCGCCAGCAGCTTGGGCTCGCGGGCGGGTAACACTGAAGCTTTCTTT.

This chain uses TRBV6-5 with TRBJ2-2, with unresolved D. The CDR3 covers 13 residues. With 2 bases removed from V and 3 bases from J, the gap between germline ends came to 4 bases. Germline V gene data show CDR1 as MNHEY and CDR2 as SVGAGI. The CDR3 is CASSYVDTGELFF. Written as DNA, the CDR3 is TGTGCCAGCAGTTACGTCGACACCGGGGAGCTGTTTTTT.

This chain's CDR3 is CASSSVGQGNYGYTF. CDR3 coding DNA: TGTGCCAGCAGCTCGGTGGGACAGGGGAACTATGGCTACACCTTC. This sequence joins TRBV5-6 and TRBJ1-2; TRBD1 matches at 10 bases. V shed 3 bases, J shed 2 bases, and the junction held 4 bases outside the gene matches. The CDR3 covers 15 residues. The germline V gene encodes CDR1 SGHDT and CDR2 YYEEEE.

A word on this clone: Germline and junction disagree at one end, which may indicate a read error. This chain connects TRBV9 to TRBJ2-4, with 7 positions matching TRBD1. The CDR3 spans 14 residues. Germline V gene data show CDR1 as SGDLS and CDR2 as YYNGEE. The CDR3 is CASSAMTGSNSQYF. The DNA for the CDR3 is TGTGCCAGCAGCGCCATGACAGGGTCAAACAGTCAGTACTTC.

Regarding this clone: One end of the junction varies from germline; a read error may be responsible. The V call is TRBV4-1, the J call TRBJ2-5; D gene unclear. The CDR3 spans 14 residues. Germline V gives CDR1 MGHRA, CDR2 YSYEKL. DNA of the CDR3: TGCGCCAGCAGCCAAGTGGATAGGAGAGAGCCCCAGTACTTC. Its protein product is CASSQVDRREPQYF.

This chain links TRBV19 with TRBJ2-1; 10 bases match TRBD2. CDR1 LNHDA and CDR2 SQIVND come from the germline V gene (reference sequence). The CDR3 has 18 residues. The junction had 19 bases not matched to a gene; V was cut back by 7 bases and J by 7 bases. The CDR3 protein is CASNLGGAGGPFGNEQFF. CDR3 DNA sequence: TGTGCCAGTAATTTGGGCGGAGCGGGGGGGCCGTTTGGTAATGAGCAGTTCTTC.

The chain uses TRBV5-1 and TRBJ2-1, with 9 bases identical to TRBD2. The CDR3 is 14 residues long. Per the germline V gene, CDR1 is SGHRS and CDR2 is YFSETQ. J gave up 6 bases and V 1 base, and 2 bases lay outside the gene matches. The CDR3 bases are TGCGCCAGCAGCTTGACAGCGGGAGGCAATGAGCAGTTCTTC. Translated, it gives CASSLTAGGNEQFF.

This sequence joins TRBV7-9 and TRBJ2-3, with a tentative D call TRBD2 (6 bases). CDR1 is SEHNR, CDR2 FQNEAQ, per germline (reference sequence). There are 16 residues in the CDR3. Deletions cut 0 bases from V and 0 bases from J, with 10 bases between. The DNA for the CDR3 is TGTGCCAGCAGCTTAGCAGCGGGCACTAGCACAGATACGCAGTATTTT. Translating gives CASSLAAGTSTDTQYF.

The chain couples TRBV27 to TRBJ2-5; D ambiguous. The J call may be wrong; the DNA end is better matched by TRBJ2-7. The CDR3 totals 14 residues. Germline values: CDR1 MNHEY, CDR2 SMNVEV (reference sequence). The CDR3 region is CASSFALRSYEQYF. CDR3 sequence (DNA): TGTGCCAGCAGTTTCGCACTACGGTCCTACGAGCAGTACTTC.